A selection of T cell receptor beta chains follows, all from one sample in a study of cytomegalovirus exposure and HLA in healthy donors. Clones were read by immunoSEQ multiplex PCR, and TCRdb kept only the in-frame ones, dropping some. Of 100,000 to 150,000 clones listed, around 82% were seen once; the top ten hold 1.2%. Material for sequencing was PBMCs. The receptors were gathered from a female donor in good health and CMV-seronegative. Both conserved end residues are part of each CDR3. A D gene is named only where the DNA matches it firmly. Clone size is given for some rows only: seen once, a few or many times, or a class if the clone is expanded.

clone size	V gene	J gene	D gene	CDR3 protein	CDR3 DNA
-	TRBV5-1	TRBJ2-1	TRBD1	CASSPRRDRFYNEQFF	TGCGCCAGCAGCCCCAGGCGGGACAGGTTCTACAATGAGCAGTTCTTC
-	TRBV6-1	TRBJ1-5	TRBD1	CASSEQAGGNQPQHF	TGTGCCAGCAGTGAACAGGCAGGGGGTAATCAGCCCCAGCATTTT
-	TRBV7-3	TRBJ2-3	-	CASSDRRAADTQYF	TGTGCCAGCAGCGACCGGAGGGCCGCGGATACGCAGTATTTT
-	TRBV7-9	TRBJ2-7	TRBD2	CSSSRGTSGRVEQYF	TGTTCCAGCAGCAGGGGGACTAGCGGGAGAGTCGAGCAGTACTTC
-	TRBV2	TRBJ1-4	-	CATSKGGATNEKLFF	TGTGCCACCTCCAAAGGAGGGGCAACTAATGAAAAACTGTTTTTT
-	TRBV7-9	TRBJ1-1	TRBD1	CASSPGGDYRRAFF	TGTGCCAGCAGCCCAGGGGGCGATTATCGACGAGCTTTCTTT
-	TRBV14	TRBJ2-1	-	CASSQDLGPTIEQFF	TGTGCCAGCAGCCAAGATCTTGGCCCGACAATTGAGCAGTTCTTC
-	TRBV6-5	TRBJ2-7	TRBD2	CASSSGLAGRNEQYF	TGTGCCAGCAGTTCTGGACTAGCGGGGAGAAACGAGCAGTACTTC
-	TRBV28	TRBJ2-3	-	CASPPGNRVLSTDTQYF	TGTGCCAGCCCCCCGGGAAACAGGGTTCTTAGCACAGATACGCAGTATTTT
-	TRBV30	TRBJ1-1	-	CAWIAPLRRTEAFF	TGTGCCTGGATTGCCCCCCTCAGGAGGACTGAAGCTTTCTTT
-	TRBV9	TRBJ2-1	-	CASSVASIYNEQFF	TGTGCCAGCAGCGTAGCGAGCATTTACAATGAGCAGTTCTTC
-	TRBV7-9	TRBJ2-7	-	CASSFVGSEQYF	TGTGCCAGCAGCTTTGTCGGGAGTGAGCAGTACTTC
-	TRBV27	TRBJ1-5	-	CASSWGGNQPQHF	TGTGCCAGCTCCTGGGGGGGCAATCAGCCCCAGCATTTT
few	TRBV19	TRBJ1-1	-	CASSIGTVNTEAFF	TGTGCCAGTAGTATCGGGACTGTGAACACTGAAGCTTTCTTT
-	TRBV5-6	TRBJ2-7	TRBD1	CASSPDRNYEQYF	TGTGCCAGCAGCCCGGACAGGAACTACGAGCAGTACTTC
-	TRBV6-1	TRBJ1-2	-	CASLNQGYYGYTF	TGTGCCAGCCTAAACCAGGGTTACTATGGCTACACCTTC
-	TRBV7-9	TRBJ1-5	TRBD1	CASTADRVPQPQHF	TGTGCCAGCACCGCAGACAGGGTTCCGCAGCCCCAGCATTTT
-	TRBV2	TRBJ2-1	TRBD2	CASGGLAVSYNEQFF	TGTGCCAGCGGGGGACTAGCGGTGTCCTACAATGAGCAGTTCTTC
-	TRBV5-5	TRBJ2-3	-	CASSLERGLGFVTQYF	TGTGCCAGCAGCTTGGAACGGGGACTGGGCTTCGTTACGCAGTATTTT
-	TRBV30	TRBJ1-5	-	CAWSLAIGQYSNQPQHF	TGTGCCTGGAGTCTCGCTATAGGACAGTATAGCAATCAGCCCCAGCATTTT
-	TRBV11-2	TRBJ2-1	-	CASSLGGANEQFF	TGTGCCAGCAGCTTAGGCGGGGCCAATGAGCAGTTCTTC
-	TRBV5-1	TRBJ2-7	-	CASSLEAADSYEQYF	TGCGCCAGCAGCTTGGAGGCAGCGGACTCCTACGAGCAGTACTTC
-	TRBV14	TRBJ2-1	-	CASSLWGGEQFF	TGTGCCAGCAGCCTGTGGGGCGGTGAGCAGTTCTTC
-	TRBV19	TRBJ2-2	TRBD1	CAGRTGGTGELFF	TGTGCCGGTCGGACAGGAGGCACCGGGGAGCTGTTTTTT
-	TRBV29-1	TRBJ1-2	-	CSVEDRAYGYTF	TGCAGCGTTGAAGACAGAGCGTATGGCTACACCTTC
once	TRBV6-4	TRBJ1-5	-	CASAITGMGNQPQHF	TGTGCCAGCGCTATTACAGGGATGGGCAATCAGCCCCAGCATTTT
-	TRBV18	TRBJ1-2	TRBD1	CASSRPPDRGYGYTF	TGTGCCAGCTCACGGCCCCCCGACAGGGGCTATGGCTACACCTTC
few	TRBV2	TRBJ2-7	-	CASGELPYEQYF	TGTGCCAGCGGGGAGCTCCCCTACGAGCAGTACTTC
-	TRBV28	TRBJ1-1	-	CASSLHRVTEAFF	TGTGCCAGCAGTTTGCACCGGGTTACTGAAGCTTTCTTT
-	TRBV7-9	TRBJ2-1	-	CASSFRVELLRGNEQFF	TGTGCCAGCAGCTTTAGGGTTGAGCTTCTTCGGGGCAATGAGCAGTTCTTC
-	TRBV25-1	TRBJ2-7	-	CASSSPGDYEQYF	TGTGCCAGCAGTTCTCCGGGTGACTACGAGCAGTACTTC
-	TRBV7-9	TRBJ2-7	-	CPSSSPMSGEPYEQYF	TGTCCCAGCAGCTCCCCCATGTCAGGGGAGCCCTACGAGCAGTACTTC
-	TRBV7-2	TRBJ2-7	TRBD2	CASSFGTSGLYEQYF	TGTGCCAGCAGCTTCGGGACTAGCGGCCTCTACGAGCAGTACTTC
-	TRBV18	TRBJ1-1	TRBD1	CASSPLEQGTNTEAFF	TGTGCCAGCTCACCACTGGAACAGGGGACGAACACTGAAGCTTTCTTT
-	TRBV19	TRBJ1-6	TRBD1	CATRDRGNNNSPLHF	TGTGCCACCCGGGACAGGGGGAATAATAATTCACCCCTCCACTTT
-	TRBV6-5	TRBJ1-1	-	CASSPKGETEAFF	TGTGCCAGCAGTCCCAAGGGGGAAACTGAAGCTTTCTTT
once	TRBV29-1	TRBJ2-1	TRBD2	CSVDRSSGRAYIYNEQFF	TGCAGCGTTGATAGGTCTAGCGGGAGGGCCTACATCTACAATGAGCAGTTCTTC
-	TRBV4-1	TRBJ2-7	-	CASSQVWEGGAGGAGEQYF	TGCGCCAGCAGCCAAGTCTGGGAGGGGGGGGCAGGGGGCGCGGGGGAGCAGTACTTC
-	TRBV6-5	TRBJ1-1	TRBD1	CASSYRGQAFF	TGTGCCAGCAGTTACAGGGGGCAAGCTTTCTTT
-	TRBV29-1	TRBJ2-1	-	CSVRLVEQFF	TGCAGCGTCCGACTGGTTGAGCAGTTCTTC
few	TRBV5-5	TRBJ2-7	-	CASSLGWMRRYSYEQYF	TGTGCCAGCAGCTTGGGGTGGATGAGGCGGTACTCCTACGAGCAGTACTTC
-	TRBV29-1	TRBJ2-7	TRBD1	CSVYRGPEQYF	TGCAGCGTCTACAGGGGTCCCGAGCAGTACTTC
few	TRBV19	TRBJ2-1	TRBD2	CASSIVLGGEYNEQFF	TGTGCCAGTAGTATAGTTCTGGGGGGGGAGTACAATGAGCAGTTCTTC
-	TRBV6-5	TRBJ2-3	-	CASSYDSVRYTQYF	TGTGCCAGCAGTTACGACAGTGTGCGGTATACGCAGTATTTT
few	TRBV28	TRBJ2-2	-	CASSQANTGELFF	TGTGCCAGCAGCCAGGCGAACACCGGGGAGCTGTTTTTT
-	TRBV19	TRBJ1-2	-	CASSIVGVINYGYTF	TGTGCCAGTAGTATAGTTGGAGTCATAAACTATGGCTACACCTTC
few	TRBV6-6	TRBJ1-1	TRBD1	CASVGQGKTEAFF	TGTGCCAGCGTTGGACAGGGAAAAACTGAAGCTTTCTTT
-	TRBV30	TRBJ2-7	TRBD1	CAWTPGTGSYEQYF	TGTGCCTGGACTCCCGGGACAGGGTCCTACGAGCAGTACTTC
-	TRBV5-6	TRBJ2-6	TRBD2	CASSLGGLAVISGANVLTF	TGTGCCAGCAGTTTGGGAGGACTAGCGGTTATCTCTGGTGCCAACGTCCTGACTTTC
-	TRBV27	TRBJ2-7	TRBD1	CASSRGQGVGEQYF	TGTGCCAGCAGTCGCGGACAGGGGGTAGGCGAGCAGTACTTC
-	TRBV6-5	TRBJ1-5	TRBD1	CASSPGQYSNQPQHF	TGTGCCAGCAGCCCGGGACAGTATAGCAATCAGCCCCAGCATTTT
-	TRBV13	TRBJ1-2	-	CASSLPGGYGYTF	TGTGCCAGCAGCTTACCGGGGGGCTATGGCTACACCTTC
-	TRBV10-3	TRBJ1-2	-	CAISPDPNYGYTF	TGTGCCATCTCACCAGATCCTAACTATGGCTACACCTTC
-	TRBV7-6	TRBJ2-3	-	CASSLAQHSGPLAGTQYF	TGTGCCAGCAGCTTAGCGCAGCATAGTGGGCCCCTCGCAGGTACGCAGTATTTT
few	TRBV15	TRBJ2-2	-	CATSRAYKITGELFF	TGTGCCACCAGCAGAGCTTACAAGATTACCGGGGAGCTGTTTTTT
-	TRBV7-3	TRBJ1-2	-	CASSPGGDRWGGYTF	TGTGCCAGCAGCCCCGGAGGAGATAGGTGGGGTGGCTACACCTTC
few	TRBV29-1	TRBJ2-2	TRBD1	CSVDSGTARGELFF	TGCAGCGTTGACTCCGGGACAGCGCGCGGGGAGCTGTTTTTT